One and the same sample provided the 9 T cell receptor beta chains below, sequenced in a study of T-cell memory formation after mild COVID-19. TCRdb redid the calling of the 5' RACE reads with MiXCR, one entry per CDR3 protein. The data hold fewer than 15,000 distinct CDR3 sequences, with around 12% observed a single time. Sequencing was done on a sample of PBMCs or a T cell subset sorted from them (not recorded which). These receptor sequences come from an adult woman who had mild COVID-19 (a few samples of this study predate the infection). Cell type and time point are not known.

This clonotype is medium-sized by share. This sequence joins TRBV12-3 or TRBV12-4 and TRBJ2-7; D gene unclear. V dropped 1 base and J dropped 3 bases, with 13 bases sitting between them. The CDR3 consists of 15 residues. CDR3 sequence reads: CASSLEPGPFYEQYF. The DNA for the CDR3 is TGTGCCAGCAGTTTAGAACCCGGACCTTTCTACGAGCAGTACTTC.

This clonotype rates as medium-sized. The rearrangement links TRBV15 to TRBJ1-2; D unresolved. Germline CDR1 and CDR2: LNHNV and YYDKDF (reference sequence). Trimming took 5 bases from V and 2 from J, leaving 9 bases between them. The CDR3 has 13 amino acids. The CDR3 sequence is CATSRGGNYGYTF. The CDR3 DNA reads TGTGCCACCAGCCGCGGTGGGAACTATGGCTACACCTTC.

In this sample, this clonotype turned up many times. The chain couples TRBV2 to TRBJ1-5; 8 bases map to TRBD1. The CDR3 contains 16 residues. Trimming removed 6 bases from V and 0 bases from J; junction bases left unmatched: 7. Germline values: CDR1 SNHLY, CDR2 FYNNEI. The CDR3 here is CASRDREVYSNQPQHF. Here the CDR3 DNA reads TGTGCCAGCAGGGACAGGGAAGTCTATAGCAATCAGCCCCAGCATTTT.

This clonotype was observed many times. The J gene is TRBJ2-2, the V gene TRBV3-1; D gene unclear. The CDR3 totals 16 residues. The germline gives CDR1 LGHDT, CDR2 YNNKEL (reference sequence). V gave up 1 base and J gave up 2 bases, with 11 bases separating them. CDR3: CASSQVPVPNTGELFF. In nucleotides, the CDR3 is TGTGCCAGCAGCCAAGTTCCGGTCCCTAACACCGGGGAGCTGTTTTTT.

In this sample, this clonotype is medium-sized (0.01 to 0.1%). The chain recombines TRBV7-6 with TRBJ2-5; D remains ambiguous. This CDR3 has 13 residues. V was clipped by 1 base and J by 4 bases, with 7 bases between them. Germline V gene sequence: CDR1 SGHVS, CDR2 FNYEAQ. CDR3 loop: CASSLVFGETQYF. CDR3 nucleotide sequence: TGTGCCAGCAGCTTAGTTTTTGGAGAGACCCAGTACTTC.

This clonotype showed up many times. The CDR3 bases are TGTGCCAGCAGCTTTCGGGCAGGGGGCGCCGGCGGGGAGCTGTTTTTT. Translation gives CASSFRAGGAGGELFF. The rearrangement uses TRBV7-2 and TRBJ2-2; 8 nucleotides line up with TRBD1. Unmatched junction bases numbered 10, after V lost 3 bases and J lost 7 bases. The CDR3 is 16 residues long. CDR1 is SGHTA and CDR2 is FQGNSA in the germline V gene.

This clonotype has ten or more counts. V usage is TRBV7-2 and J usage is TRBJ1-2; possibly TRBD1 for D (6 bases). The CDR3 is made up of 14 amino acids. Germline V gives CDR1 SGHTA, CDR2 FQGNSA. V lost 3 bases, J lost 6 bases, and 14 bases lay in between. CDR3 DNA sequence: TGTGCCAGCAGCTTGGTGTCAGGGGAGAATGGCTACACCTTC. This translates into CASSLVSGENGYTF. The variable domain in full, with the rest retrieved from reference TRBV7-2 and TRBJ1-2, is GAGVSQSPSNKVTEKGKDVELRCDPISGHTALYWYRQSLGQGLEFLIYFQGNSAPDKSGLPSDRFSAERTGGSVSTLTIQRTQQEDSAVYLCASSLVSGENGYTFGSGTRLTVV.

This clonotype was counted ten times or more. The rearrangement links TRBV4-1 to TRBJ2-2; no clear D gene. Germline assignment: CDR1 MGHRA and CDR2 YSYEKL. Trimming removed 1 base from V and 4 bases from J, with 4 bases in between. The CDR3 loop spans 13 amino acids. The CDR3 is CASSQVPTGELFF. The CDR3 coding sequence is TGCGCCAGCAGCCAAGTGCCCACCGGGGAGCTGTTTTTT.

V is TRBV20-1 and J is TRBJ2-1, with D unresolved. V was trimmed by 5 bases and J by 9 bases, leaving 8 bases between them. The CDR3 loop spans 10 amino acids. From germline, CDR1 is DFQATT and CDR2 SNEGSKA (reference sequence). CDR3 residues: CSAGSSEQFF. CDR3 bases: TGCAGTGCTGGTAGCAGTGAGCAGTTCTTC.